Following are 2 T cell receptor beta chains from one sample sequenced in a study of Ad26.COV2.S vaccination and SARS-CoV-2 variants. Regarding treatment: some 20 received Ad26.COV2.S at low or high dose, single or two shots; a few received placebo; per-sample allocation not given. Day 63 after the first vaccine or placebo injection was the time point for sampling. Measured with immunoSEQ multiplex PCR; TCRdb has only the in-frame clones, and not every one. The table includes about 460,000 clones, 80% to 90% detected once. The sample was peripheral blood, taken in a trial of Ad26.COV2.S vaccine versus placebo. Receptors originate from a person aged 18-65 years who received the Ad26.COV2.S COVID-19 vaccine or a placebo.

The V call is TRBV30, the J call TRBJ1-1; D ambiguous. Between the trimmed V and J ends, which lost 2 bases and 1 base, there was a span of 8 bases. CDR1 and CDR2 (germline): GTSNPN, SVGIG (reference sequence). The CDR3 runs 13 residues. CDR3 in DNA: TGTGCCTGGAGTAGGCAGGCGAACACTGAAGCTTTCTTT. Amino acid sequence: CAWSRQANTEAFF. Complete variable domain (other parts from reference TRBV30 and TRBJ1-1): SQTIHQWPATLVQPVGSPLSLECTVEGTSNPNLYWYRQAAGRGLQLLFYSVGIGQISSEVPQNLSASRPQDRQFILSSKKLLLSDSGFYLCAWSRQANTEAFFGQGTRLTVV.

The CDR3 DNA reads TGTGCCAGCAGGGACGTTCTTTCACCCCTCCACTTT. This codes for CASRDVLSPLHF. The chain combines TRBV6-6 with TRBJ1-6; D uncertain. This CDR3 contains 12 residues. Germline V gives CDR1 MNHNY, CDR2 SVGAGI (reference sequence). Trimming removed 6 bases from V and 9 bases from J, with 9 bases in between.